One sample yielded the 23 T cell receptor beta chains listed below, sequenced in a study of metastatic and nonmetastatic thyroid tumors. From the PCR reads, TCRdb re-called clones with MiXCR. The sample consists of roughly 16,000 clones, approximately 14% of them appearing once. The entire patient cohort was treatment-naive prior to thyroid surgery. The sample taken for sequencing was blood. The receptors originated from a female donor with papillary thyroid cancer or a benign thyroid nodule (not recorded which). Some clones in this sample may be carry-over from other donors' samples.

This clone was detected many times. V usage is TRBV15 and J usage is TRBJ2-7, with D possibly matching TRBD1 (5 bases). Per germline, CDR1 LNHNV and CDR2 YYDKDF (reference sequence). The V end was cut by 1 base, the J end by 0 bases, with 10 bases between. The CDR3 has 15 residues. The CDR3 DNA sequence: TGTGCCACCAGCAGAGGGGGCAGTCTCTCCTACGAGCAGTACTTC. This sequence encodes CATSRGGSLSYEQYF.

The table lists this clone with many counts. The chain is built from TRBV28 and TRBJ2-1; 10 bases are shared with TRBD2. Germline V lookup: CDR1 MDHEN, CDR2 SYDVKM. The junction had 0 bases not matched to a gene; V was cut back by 2 bases and J by 2 bases. The CDR3 runs 15 residues. CDR3 sequence reads: CASSLSGRAYNEQFF. The CDR3 bases are TGTGCCAGCAGTTTAAGCGGGAGGGCCTACAATGAGCAGTTCTTC.

This clone was found many times. The chain combines TRBV20-1 with TRBJ2-3, with 8 bases that match TRBD2. The ends lost 3 bases at V and 0 bases at J; junction bases unmatched: 2. There are 14 residues in the CDR3. CDR1 is DFQATT, CDR2 SNEGSKA, per germline (reference sequence). The CDR3 region has the DNA TGCAGTGCTAGTAGCGGGACTAGCACAGATACGCAGTATTTT. Protein product: CSASSGTSTDTQYF.

This clone is judged medium-sized. This chain links TRBV12-3 or TRBV12-4 with TRBJ2-2; 9 positions match TRBD2. The junction had 0 bases not matched to a gene; V was cut back by 1 base and J by 3 bases. This CDR3 spans 15 amino acids. This CDR3 reads CASSLGLADTGELFF. The CDR3 region has the DNA TGTGCCAGCAGTTTAGGACTAGCGGACACCGGGGAGCTGTTTTTT.

This clone has only a few counts. The chain couples TRBV24-1 to TRBJ2-2; D is unclear. CDR3 size: 13 residues. Looked up from germline, CDR1 is KGHDR and CDR2 is SFDVKD. V lost 5 bases and J lost 2, with 5 bases in between. CDR3 protein: CATSGVNTGELFF. The CDR3 nucleotides are TGTGCCACCAGTGGAGTAAACACCGGGGAGCTGTTTTTT.

Comment on this clone: The limits of the CDR3 on the DNA are not certain, so only TCRdb's listed CDR3 is given. This rearrangement joins TRBV6-5 to TRBJ2-2; TRBD1 is the table's D call, not checked against the DNA. Per the germline V gene, CDR1 is MNHEY and CDR2 is SVGAGI. Including both end residues, the CDR3 is 15 amino acids long. CDR3 region: CASILGAGGTGELFF.

This clone was counted many times. The chain has TRBV12-3 or TRBV12-4 and TRBJ1-3; 9 bases are shared with TRBD1. With V trimmed by 7 bases and J by 4 bases, 5 bases remained unmatched. The CDR3 has 14 amino acids. The CDR3 sequence: CASKRQGDGNTIYF. The CDR3 region has the DNA TGTGCCAGCAAAAGACAGGGGGACGGAAACACCATATATTTT.

This clone has more than one count but fewer than ten. Relative to the germline gene, one junction end is altered; a read error may explain this. This chain joins TRBV6-1 and TRBJ1-1, with TRBD1 identical over 9 bases. The CDR3 runs to 14 residues. Germline CDR1 is MNHNS and CDR2 is SASEGT. The chain's CDR3 is CANEQGAGNTDALF. The CDR3 DNA sequence: TGTGCCAATGAACAGGGGGCTGGGAACACTGACGCTTTATTT.

In its sample, this clone ranks as medium-sized. The V and J genes are TRBV6-1 and TRBJ2-7; TRBD2 aligns across 9 bases. J lost 5 bases, V lost 6 bases, and 14 bases had no gene match. This CDR3 has 16 residues. In germline, CDR1 is MNHNS, CDR2 SASEGT. The CDR3 protein is CASRETGTSRLNEQYF. CDR3 sequence (DNA): TGTGCCAGCAGAGAGACCGGGACTAGCAGGTTGAACGAGCAGTACTTC.

This clone has a handful of counts. This sequence joins TRBV12-3 or TRBV12-4 and TRBJ2-7; unclear D gene. Trimming took off 2 bases at V and 4 bases at J, with 6 bases between the two ends. CDR3 length: 12 residues. The CDR3 DNA reads TGTGCCAGCAGTTTATTGGGATACGAGCAGTACTTC. Amino acid sequence: CASSLLGYEQYF.

This clone was detected a few times. Other DNA sequences in this sample translate to the same CDR3. The chain has TRBV5-1 and TRBJ1-2, with D hard to call. CDR3 length: 14 amino acids. The germline V and J ends were trimmed by 0 bases and 2 bases, with 8 bases remaining between them. The V gene's germline CDR1 is SGHRS and CDR2 YFSETQ. CDR3 coding DNA: TGCGCCAGCAGCTTGGAAGGGCGGAACTATGGCTACACCTTC. It yields the protein CASSLEGRNYGYTF.

This clone has more than one count but fewer than ten. This chain connects TRBV12-3 or TRBV12-4 to TRBJ2-1; 8 bases fit TRBD1. The CDR3 is 15 residues long. Trimming cost V 4 bases and J 9 bases; bases outside gene matches: 11. The CDR3 protein is CASSSPGQGNGEQFF. CDR3 DNA: TGTGCCAGCAGTTCCCCTGGACAGGGTAACGGTGAGCAGTTCTTC.

With regard to this clone: This CDR3 is missing its conserved last phenylalanine or tryptophan, likely due to a read error. The genes are TRBV20-1 and TRBJ1-2; TRBD1 is a possible D gene (5 bases). This CDR3 has 11 amino acids. V was clipped by 4 bases and J by 8 bases, with 11 bases between them. Germline V gene lookup returns CDR1 DFQATT and CDR2 SNEGSKA (reference sequence). This CDR3 reads CSATGSGGYTL. CDR3 DNA sequence: TGCAGTGCTACCGGGTCAGGGGGCTACACCTTA.

This clone was picked up a small number of times. One junction end disagrees with the germline gene, perhaps due to a read error. The chain carries TRBV6-2 or TRBV6-3 and TRBJ2-1; 15 nucleotides line up with TRBD2. Germline values: CDR1 MNHEY, CDR2 SVGEGT. The length of the CDR3 is 17 residues. DNA for the CDR3: TGCGCCAGCAGAGGACTAGCGGGAGGGGAAAGCTACAATGAGCAGTTCTTC. Translation gives CASRGLAGGESYNEQFF.

At least ten counts were recorded for this clone. At the DNA level, this CDR3 is encoded by other sequences in the same sample as well. The chain is built from TRBV5-6 and TRBJ2-2; D is possibly TRBD1 (6 bases). This CDR3 is 15 amino acids long. Trimming shortened V by 3 bases and J by 3 bases, and 12 bases separated the two germline ends. Germline CDR1 and CDR2: SGHDT and YYEEEE. The CDR3 region is CASSWGSGDTGELFF. CDR3 nucleotide sequence: TGTGCCAGCAGCTGGGGGTCAGGGGACACCGGGGAGCTGTTTTTT.

This clone showed up many times. V and J are TRBV5-5 and TRBJ2-1, with D maybe TRBD1 (7 bases). V lost 0 bases to trimming and J lost 8 bases, with 12 bases between them. CDR1 is SGHKS, CDR2 YYEKEE, per germline (reference sequence). This CDR3 spans 14 amino acids. CDR3 sequence reads: CASSLGQGGDEQFF. In DNA, the CDR3 is TGTGCCAGCAGCTTGGGGCAGGGGGGCGATGAGCAGTTCTTC.

On this clone: A much larger clone lies a single base off, so this may be a read error. This chain links TRBV5-1 with TRBJ2-1; no firm D call. The length of the CDR3 is 15 residues. CDR1 is SGHRS, CDR2 YFSETQ, per germline. CDR3 sequence reads: CASSAFERSYNVQFF. CDR3 DNA: TGCGCCAGCAGCGCCTTCGAGCGTTCCTACAATGTGCAGTTCTTC.

By sample share, this clone is medium-sized. The chain has TRBV28 and TRBJ2-7; tentatively, D is TRBD2 (7 bases). CDR1 MDHEN and CDR2 SYDVKM come from the germline V gene. The CDR3 loop spans 14 amino acids. V was pared by 5 bases and J by 7 bases, with 18 bases between. The CDR3 DNA follows: TGTGCCAGCAGTCCCCCGAGGGGGGGCCAGGAGCAGTACTTC. Translated: CASSPPRGGQEQYF.

By share, this clone ranks as medium-sized. In nucleotides, the CDR3 is TGTGCCAGCAACATCAGGGGGCCTCAGCCCCAGCATTTT. Protein product: CASNIRGPQPQHF. The chain has TRBV12-3 or TRBV12-4 and TRBJ1-5, with 8 bases that match TRBD1. J was trimmed by 6 bases and V by 7 bases; bases with no gene match: 5. The CDR3 spans 13 residues.

This clone has at least ten counts. At the DNA level, this CDR3 is encoded by other sequences in the same sample as well. The rearrangement uses TRBV6-2 or TRBV6-3 and TRBJ2-4, with 8 bases fitting TRBD2. The germline CDR1 and CDR2 sequences are MNHEY and SVGEGT. Germline trimming cut 4 bases from V and 2 bases from J; bases unmatched to any gene: 7. The CDR3 runs 16 residues. CDR3 sequence: CASSWPRGGTKNIQYF. CDR3 coding DNA: TGTGCCAGCAGTTGGCCCCGGGGGGGTACCAAAAACATTCAGTACTTC.

This clone was detected a few times. The junction departs from the called germline gene at one end, perhaps through a read error. The chain carries TRBV7-9 and TRBJ1-4; 8 nucleotides line up with TRBD1. The CDR3 contains 15 residues. CDR1 and CDR2 (germline): SEHNR, FQNEAQ (reference sequence). The DNA of the CDR3 is TGTGCCAGCAGCCCTCGGACAGGGAAGGATGAAAAACCGTTTTTT. This sequence encodes CASSPRTGKDEKPFF.

The chain has TRBV6-2 or TRBV6-3 and TRBJ1-5; a weak D match, TRBD1 (6 bases). V was cut by 10 bases and J by 7 bases, with 20 bases left in between. The CDR3 length is 14 residues. Germline CDR1 is MNHEY and CDR2 is SVGEGT. The CDR3 DNA sequence: TGTGCCATCTGTCTCTCGGGGGCCATGCAGCCCCAGCATTTT. It codes for CAICLSGAMQPQHF.

This clone is large by share. V usage is TRBV15 and J usage is TRBJ2-7, with 13 positions matching TRBD2. Germline V gene data show CDR1 as LNHNV and CDR2 as YYDKDF (reference sequence). Losses at the gene ends were 8 bases for V and 7 bases for J; bases not matched to a gene: 5. CDR3 length equals 13 residues. In DNA form, the CDR3 reads TGTGCCACCTCCGGACTAGCGGGAGAGGAGCAGTACTTC. Amino acid sequence: CATSGLAGEEQYF.